The 15 T cell receptor beta chains given below trace back to one sample, sequenced in a study of spatial heterogeneity in lung cancer. Time point denoted: sample taken at primary tumor resection. No cells were sorted before sequencing. The whole RNA sequenced was extracted from tumor, nontumor lung or frozen PBMC. In TCRdb, the 5' RACE reads were re-called with MiXCR into one record per CDR3 protein. The sample has 15,000 or so distinct CDR3 sequences, 14% seen once. The sequencing used PBMCs, collected at surgery. These receptors were collected from a male donor with early-stage non-small cell lung cancer.

This clonotype was seen a handful of times. V gene TRBV14 combines with J gene TRBJ1-1; D gene uncertain. Germline V gene sequence: CDR1 SGHDN, CDR2 FVKESK. Trimming stripped 1 base from V and 5 bases from J, with 8 bases between. This CDR3 spans 13 amino acids. CDR3 sequence: CASSQGVGTEAFF. CDR3 bases: TGTGCCAGCAGCCAAGGTGTGGGAACTGAAGCTTTCTTT.

CDR3 in amino acids: CSVEGMGPYNEQFF. CDR3 in DNA: TGCAGCGTTGAAGGAATGGGACCCTACAATGAGCAGTTCTTC. This rearrangement joins TRBV29-1 to TRBJ2-1, with D perhaps given as TRBD1 or TRBD2 (5 bases each). The CDR3 is 14 residues long. Trimming took off 1 base at V and 2 bases at J, with 9 bases between the two ends. Germline CDR1 reads SQVTM; CDR2 reads ANQGSEA.

There are a few counts of this clonotype. This chain uses TRBV11-2 with TRBJ2-1; a possible D gene is TRBD1 (5 bases). Trimming pared 5 bases from V and 6 bases from J, leaving 14 bases between. The CDR3 is 14 amino acids. From germline, CDR1 is SGHAT and CDR2 FQNNGV. CDR3 sequence (DNA): TGTGCCAGCAGCCCCGGCACAGGTTCCAATGAGCAGTTCTTC. Translation gives CASSPGTGSNEQFF.

The table lists this clonotype with many counts. J is TRBJ1-5 and V is TRBV6-1, with 12 bases that match TRBD1. The germline V gene has CDR1 MNHNS and CDR2 SASEGT. The V gene end was trimmed by 6 bases and the J gene end by 7 bases; junction bases not matched to a gene: 7. CDR3 length: 15 amino acids. The CDR3 bases are TGTGCCAGCAGCTCCGGGACAGGGGGCATGCAGCCCCAGCATTTT. This translates into CASSSGTGGMQPQHF.

The rearrangement uses TRBV5-6 and TRBJ2-1; D tentatively fits TRBD1 or TRBD2 (5 bases each). CDR1 is SGHDT, CDR2 YYEEEE, per germline. Trimming removed 0 bases at V and 1 base at J, with 11 bases between. The CDR3 is 16 residues long. CDR3 in DNA: TGTGCCAGCAGCTTGGTCAGGGAGTATTCCTACAATGAGCAGTTCTTC. It encodes CASSLVREYSYNEQFF.

This clonotype appeared a few times. This chain links TRBV20-1 with TRBJ2-3; D not certain. Trimming cost V 3 bases and J 0 bases, with 4 bases left between them. The CDR3 has 12 residues. The V gene's germline CDR1 is DFQATT and CDR2 SNEGSKA (reference sequence). The CDR3 DNA follows: TGCAGTGCTAGCCGGAGCACAGATACGCAGTATTTT. Translated, it gives CSASRSTDTQYF.

This clonotype was recorded at least ten times. The genes are TRBV12-3 or TRBV12-4 and TRBJ1-5; 9 bases agree with TRBD1. The CDR3 loop spans 15 amino acids. V was clipped by 5 bases and J by 9 bases; unmatched bases: 11. CDR3 residues: CASSLGQGPSLPQHF. For the CDR3, the DNA is TGTGCCAGCAGTCTCGGACAGGGGCCAAGTTTGCCCCAGCATTTT.

The CDR3 reads CASSPEGQECTF. The CDR3 nucleotides are TGTGCCAGCAGCCCCGAGGGACAGGAGTGTACCTTC. The gene calls are TRBV12-3 or TRBV12-4 and TRBJ1-2, with 8 bases lining up with TRBD1. With 6 bases clipped from V and 14 bases from J, the junction kept 11 bases outside the gene matches. The CDR3 totals 12 residues.

This clonotype was picked up a small number of times. This rearrangement joins TRBV5-1 to TRBJ2-3, with 8 bases aligning to TRBD2. Per the germline V gene, CDR1 is SGHRS and CDR2 is YFSETQ. The V and J ends lost 2 bases and 3 bases, in that order; junction bases with no gene match: 2. This CDR3 is built from 14 residues. The CDR3 loop is CASSLASGTDTQYF. CDR3 nucleotide sequence: TGCGCCAGCAGCTTAGCTAGCGGGACAGATACGCAGTATTTT. Full variable domain (outside the CDR3, taken from reference TRBV5-1 and TRBJ2-3): KAGVTQTPRYLIKTRGQQVTLSCSPISGHRSVSWYQQTPGQGLQFLFEYFSETQRNKGNFPGRFSGRQFSNSRSEMNVSTLELGDSALYLCASSLASGTDTQYFGPGTRLTVL.

This clonotype was seen a few times. J is TRBJ2-6 and V is TRBV5-1; D not resolved. Trimming pared 5 bases from V and 4 bases from J, leaving 7 bases between. Looked up from germline, CDR1 is SGHRS and CDR2 is YFSETQ. The CDR3 loop spans 13 amino acids. The CDR3 nucleotides are TGCGCCAGCAGTAACACAGGGGCCAACGTCCTGACTTTC. This translates into CASSNTGANVLTF. Variable domain in full (rest from reference TRBV5-1 and TRBJ2-6): KAGVTQTPRYLIKTRGQQVTLSCSPISGHRSVSWYQQTPGQGLQFLFEYFSETQRNKGNFPGRFSGRQFSNSRSEMNVSTLELGDSALYLCASSNTGANVLTFGAGSRLTVL.

This clonotype was detected many times. The J gene is TRBJ2-2, the V gene TRBV5-6; the D is unclear. Germline V gives CDR1 SGHDT, CDR2 YYEEEE. Between the trimmed V and J ends, which lost 4 bases and 7 bases, there was a span of 8 bases. The CDR3 consists of 12 residues. The CDR3 reads CASSHTSGELFF. Here the CDR3 DNA reads TGTGCCAGCAGCCATACAAGCGGGGAGCTGTTTTTT. The variable domain in full, with the rest retrieved from reference TRBV5-6 and TRBJ2-2, is DAGVTQSPTHLIKTRGQQVTLRCSPKSGHDTVSWYQQALGQGPQFIFQYYEEEERQRGNFPDRFSGHQFPNYSSELNVNALLLGDSALYLCASSHTSGELFFGEGSRLTVL.

This clonotype turned up a few times. V gene TRBV29-1 combines with J gene TRBJ2-1; TRBD1 aligns across 9 bases. The germline gives CDR1 SQVTM, CDR2 ANQGSEA. J gave up 10 bases and V 5 bases, and 9 bases lay outside the gene matches. The CDR3 length is 13 residues. DNA of the CDR3: TGCAGCGTTTGGGGACAGGGCGCTTTAGAGCAGTTCTTC. It yields the protein CSVWGQGALEQFF.

This clonotype was detected a few times. The J gene is TRBJ2-4, the V gene TRBV5-1, with D maybe TRBD2 (5 bases). The CDR3 contains 14 residues. With 1 base removed from V and 8 bases from J, the gap between germline ends came to 13 bases. The germline CDR1 and CDR2 sequences are SGHRS and YFSETQ. Written as DNA, the CDR3 is TGCGCCAGCAGCTTGCTCCCTGAGGGTTACATTCAGTACTTC. It specifies CASSLLPEGYIQYF.

This clonotype is labeled medium-sized. The chain employs TRBV16 and TRBJ2-7; 8 nucleotides agree with TRBD1. Germline CDR1 KGHSY, CDR2 FQNENV. The CDR3 totals 13 residues. V shed 4 bases and J 9 bases; nucleotides not matched to a gene: 8. CDR3 in amino acids: CASSPDRGFGQYF. CDR3 bases: TGTGCCAGCAGCCCCGACAGGGGTTTCGGGCAGTACTTC.

V and J are TRBV20-1 and TRBJ1-2; 7 bases agree with TRBD1. The V gene's germline CDR1 is DFQATT and CDR2 SNEGSKA (reference sequence). With 3 bases clipped from V and 6 bases from J, the junction kept 13 bases outside the gene matches. CDR3 length: 15 amino acids. The CDR3 sequence is CSARTGPSLKHGYTF. The CDR3, as DNA: TGCAGTGCTAGGACAGGGCCCTCCCTTAAGCATGGCTACACCTTC.